This T cell receptor beta chain appears in the sequencing data of a study of T cell changes during pregnancy in multiple sclerosis (dated by TCRdb to the late 2010s). Turning to the overall study: In women with multiple sclerosis, the researchers looked at how the T cell repertoire shifted as pregnancy progressed.

A remark on this clone: What antigen it recognizes has not been identified. No much larger clone exists at a distance of one base, and base qualities are not known.

The receptor library was made with the immunoSEQ multiplex PCR assay. In its TCRdb copy, this immuneACCESS table keeps in-frame sequences only and misses some clones. Where compared with another copy, unresolved V genes explain less than half of these, and the others have no known cause. Present in this sample are fewer than 55,000 clones, around 91% of which were seen just once. The ten largest clones capture less than 6.5% of the sample. The TCR comes from a female donor in good health, enrolled as a control in a pregnancy study. Sequencing used peripheral blood, obtained after pregnancy.

CDR3 region: CAISNLEGEGNQPQHF. In nucleotide form, the sequence is TGTGCCATCAGCAACCTTGAAGGGGAGGGCAATCAGCCCCAGCATTTT. The chain was built from TRBV10-3 and TRBJ1-5; the D gene is perhaps TRBD1, from 5 matching bases. The germline V gene yields ENHRY for CDR1 and SYGVKD for CDR2. Including the terminal cysteine and phenylalanine, the CDR3 comprises 16 residues. Just CDR3 DNA is preserved here, 48 bases in frame from base 1. V is shortened by 6 bases, J by 2 bases, and the region joining them spans 17 bases.